In this sample, the clone carrying this TCR beta chain turned up a few times. Its antigen is undetermined. This record belongs to a study of spatial heterogeneity in lung cancer. About the research overall: The study consistently detected more beta-chain than alpha-chain sequences. Raw-read counts averaged over ten per unique TCR and UMI combination. Points from the study as a whole: TCRs found ubiquitously expanded in tumor appeared in blood more at resection than at follow-up.

Individual TCR cDNA molecules each bore their own unique molecular identifier. Each CDR3 protein gets one entry after TCRdb re-called the 5' RACE reads with MiXCR. The sample shows some 37,000 distinct CDR3 sequences, 7.5% of them seen only once. This CDR3 comprises 15 residues. Trimming shortened V by 0 bases and J by 4 bases, and 10 bases separated the two germline ends. From germline, CDR1 is LGHNA and CDR2 YNFKEQ. Specified time point: sample taken at primary tumor resection. The sequenced material consisted of unsorted whole RNA from tumor, nontumor lung or frozen PBMC. The sequences come from PBMCs, collected at surgery. The chain uses TRBV4-2 and TRBJ2-1; D perhaps matches TRBD2 (6 bases). The sequence was obtained from a male donor with early-stage non-small cell lung cancer. The CDR3 region is CASSQDGGFYNEQFF. DNA for the CDR3: TGTGCCAGCAGCCAAGATGGGGGGTTTTACAATGAGCAGTTCTTC.